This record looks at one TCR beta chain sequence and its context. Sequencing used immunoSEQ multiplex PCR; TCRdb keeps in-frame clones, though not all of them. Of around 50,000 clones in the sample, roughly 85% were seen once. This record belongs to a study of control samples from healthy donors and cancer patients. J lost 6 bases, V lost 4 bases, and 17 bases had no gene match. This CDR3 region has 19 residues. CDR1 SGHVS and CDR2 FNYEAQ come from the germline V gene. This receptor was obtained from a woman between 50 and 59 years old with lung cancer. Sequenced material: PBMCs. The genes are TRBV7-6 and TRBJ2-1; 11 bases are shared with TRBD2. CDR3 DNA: TGTGCCAGCAGCTCCCCGGTGCTTGGGGGGACTAGCGGTAGCAATGAGCAGTTCTTC. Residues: CASSSPVLGGTSGSNEQFF.